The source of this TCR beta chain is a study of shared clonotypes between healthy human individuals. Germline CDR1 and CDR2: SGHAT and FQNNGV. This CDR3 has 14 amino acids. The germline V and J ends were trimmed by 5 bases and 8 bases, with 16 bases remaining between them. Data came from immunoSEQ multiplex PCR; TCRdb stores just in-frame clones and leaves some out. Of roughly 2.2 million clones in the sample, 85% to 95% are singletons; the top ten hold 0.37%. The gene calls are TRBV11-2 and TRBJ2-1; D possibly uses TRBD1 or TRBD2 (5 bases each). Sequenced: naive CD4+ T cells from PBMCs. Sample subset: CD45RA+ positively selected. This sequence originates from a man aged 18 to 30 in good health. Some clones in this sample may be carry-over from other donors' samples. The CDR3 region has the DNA TGTGCCAGCAGCAACCGGGACCTCTCCGATGAGCAGTTCTTC. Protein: CASSNRDLSDEQFF.